The sequence of this T cell receptor (beta chain) was determined in a study of blood T cell repertoires in COVID-19. The wider study: T cells, B-cell-depleted T cells, or PBMCs supplied cDNA or gDNA.

The CDR3 contains 16 residues. The V end lost 4 bases, the J end lost 0 bases, and 13 bases lay between the germline ends. Per the germline V gene, CDR1 is SEHNR and CDR2 is FQNEAQ (reference sequence). This clone was counted only a few times. Original processing notes: How many nucleated cells were present was estimated from reference gene primer amplification. This table comes from immunoSEQ multiplex PCR, and its TCRdb copy is limited to in-frame clones, with some not included. V, J and clone size were drawn from that table, and D and trimming were deduced from the DNA. The sample includes fewer than 200,000 clones, approximately 84% of them seen just once.

The sample consisted of peripheral blood. The receptor comes from a human donor in a cohort sampled during active COVID-19. The chain couples TRBV7-9 to TRBJ1-5, with unresolved D. For the CDR3, the DNA is TGTGCCAGCAGCTCCGGCCGGGGAAATAGCAATCAGCCCCAGCATTTT. It specifies CASSSGRGNSNQPQHF.